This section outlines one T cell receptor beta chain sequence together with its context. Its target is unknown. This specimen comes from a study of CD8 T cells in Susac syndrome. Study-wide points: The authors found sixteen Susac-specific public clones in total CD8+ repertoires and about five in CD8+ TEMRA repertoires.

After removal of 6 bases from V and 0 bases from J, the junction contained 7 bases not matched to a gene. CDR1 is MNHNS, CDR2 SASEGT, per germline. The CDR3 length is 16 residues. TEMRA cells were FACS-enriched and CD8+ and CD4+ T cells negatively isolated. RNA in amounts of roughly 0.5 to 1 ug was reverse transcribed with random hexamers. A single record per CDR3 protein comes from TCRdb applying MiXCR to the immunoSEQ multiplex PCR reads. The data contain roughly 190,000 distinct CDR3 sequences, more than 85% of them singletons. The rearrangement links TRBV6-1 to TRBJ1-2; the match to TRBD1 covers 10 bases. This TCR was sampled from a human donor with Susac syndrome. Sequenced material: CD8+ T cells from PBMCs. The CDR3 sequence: CASRWTGGTSNYGYTF. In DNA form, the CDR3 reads TGTGCCAGCAGGTGGACAGGGGGAACCTCTAACTATGGCTACACCTTC.